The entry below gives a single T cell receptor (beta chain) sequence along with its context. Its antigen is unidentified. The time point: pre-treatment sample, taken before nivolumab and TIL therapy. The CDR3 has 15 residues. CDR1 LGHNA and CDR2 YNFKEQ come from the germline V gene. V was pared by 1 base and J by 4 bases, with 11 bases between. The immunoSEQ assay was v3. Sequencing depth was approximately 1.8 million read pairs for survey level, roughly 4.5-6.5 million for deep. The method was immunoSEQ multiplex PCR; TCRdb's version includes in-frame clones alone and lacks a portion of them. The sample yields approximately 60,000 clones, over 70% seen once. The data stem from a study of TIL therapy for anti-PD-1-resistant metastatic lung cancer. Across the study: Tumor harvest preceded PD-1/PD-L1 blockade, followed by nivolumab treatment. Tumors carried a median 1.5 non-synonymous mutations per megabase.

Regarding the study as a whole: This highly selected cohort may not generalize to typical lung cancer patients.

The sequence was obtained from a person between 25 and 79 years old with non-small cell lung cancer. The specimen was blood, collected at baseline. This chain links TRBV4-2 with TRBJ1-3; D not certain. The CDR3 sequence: CASSQATSGGNTIYF. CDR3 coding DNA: TGTGCCAGCAGCCAAGCTACTTCTGGGGGAAACACCATATATTTT.